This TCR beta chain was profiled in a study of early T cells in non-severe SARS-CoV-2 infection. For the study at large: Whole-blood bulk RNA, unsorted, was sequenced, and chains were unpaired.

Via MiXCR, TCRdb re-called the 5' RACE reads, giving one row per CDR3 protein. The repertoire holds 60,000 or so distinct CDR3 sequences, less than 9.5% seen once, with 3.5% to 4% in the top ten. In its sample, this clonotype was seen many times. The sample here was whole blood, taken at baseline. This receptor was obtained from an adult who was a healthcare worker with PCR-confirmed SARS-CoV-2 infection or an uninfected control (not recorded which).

This CDR3 is CASSLGLARNTGELFF. The DNA of the CDR3 is TGCGCCAGCAGCTTAGGACTAGCGCGGAACACCGGGGAGCTGTTTTTT. The V and J genes are TRBV5-1 and TRBJ2-2; the match to TRBD2 covers 9 bases. This CDR3 comprises 16 residues. The germline gives CDR1 SGHRS, CDR2 YFSETQ. The V gene end was trimmed by 2 bases and the J gene end by 1 base; junction bases not matched to a gene: 3.